This is a list of T cell receptor beta chains from one sample in a study of cytomegalovirus exposure and HLA in healthy donors. Clones were read by immunoSEQ multiplex PCR, and TCRdb kept only the in-frame ones, dropping some. Seen here are about 80,000 clones, roughly four fifths observed once, and the top ten hold 13%. Material: PBMCs. All receptors come from a human donor in good health. Each CDR3 is given without its conserved first and last residue. A clone size is listed for some rows: how often the clone was seen (once, few, many), or a class if it is expanded.

clone size: .; V gene: TRBV4-3; CDR3 protein: ASSQRGGGRAEAF
clone size: .; V gene: TRBV2; CDR3 protein: ASSGVSGGHFGELF
clone size: .; V gene: TRBV4-3; CDR3 protein: ASSQGENQPQN
clone size: .; V gene: TRBV7-2; CDR3 protein: ASSLEASGGGAETQY
clone size: .; V gene: TRBV30; CDR3 protein: AWNQGESYEQY
clone size: few; V gene: TRBV6-1; CDR3 protein: ASSESAGSKGAQY
clone size: .; V gene: TRBV18; CDR3 protein: ASSPEASGANVLT
clone size: .; V gene: TRBV18; CDR3 protein: ASSPPAGGYTDTQY
clone size: .; V gene: TRBV2; CDR3 protein: ASRDSEAYSSYEQY
clone size: .; V gene: TRBV30; CDR3 protein: ASATANNSPLH
clone size: .; V gene: TRBV5-1; CDR3 protein: ASSRRTVNTEAF
clone size: .; V gene: TRBV29-1; CDR3 protein: SAAISTGQKGEQY
clone size: .; V gene: TRBV5-8; CDR3 protein: ASSTSGTSHGTDTQY
clone size: .; V gene: TRBV6-1; CDR3 protein: ASRGLAGGLGEQY
clone size: .; V gene: TRBV4-1; CDR3 protein: ASSPRTTDNSPLH
clone size: few; V gene: TRBV4-2; CDR3 protein: ASSPAGRGVRDGELF
clone size: .; V gene: TRBV5-4; CDR3 protein: ASSWSGGGVYNEQF
clone size: few; V gene: TRBV7-2; CDR3 protein: ASSLRRGAAQY
clone size: .; V gene: TRBV7-2; CDR3 protein: ASSFKIMSDTQY
clone size: once; V gene: TRBV6-1; CDR3 protein: ASIRGIQY
clone size: .; V gene: TRBV13; CDR3 protein: ASSFTGTEAF
clone size: .; V gene: TRBV11-2; CDR3 protein: ASSSQDRSSETQY
clone size: .; V gene: TRBV4-1; CDR3 protein: ASRPTGDTGELF
clone size: once; V gene: TRBV2; CDR3 protein: ASSRADRGRETQY
clone size: .; V gene: TRBV5-1; CDR3 protein: ASSLVQGQETQY
clone size: once; V gene: TRBV15; CDR3 protein: ATSRDGQGWAETQY
clone size: .; V gene: TRBV7-6; CDR3 protein: ASSSLAGGWYNEQF
clone size: .; V gene: TRBV10-1; CDR3 protein: ASSEEVGNIQY
clone size: few; V gene: TRBV2; CDR3 protein: ASSRQGVGTDTQY
clone size: .; V gene: TRBV4-1; CDR3 protein: ASSQEWRLEQF
clone size: .; V gene: TRBV25-1; CDR3 protein: ASSDRGIDEQY
clone size: once; V gene: TRBV19; CDR3 protein: ASSTLTGREKLF
clone size: .; V gene: TRBV5-4; CDR3 protein: ASSFSAGGSEQF
clone size: few; V gene: TRBV11-2; CDR3 protein: ASSLTGKNSPLN
clone size: .; V gene: TRBV23-1; CDR3 protein: ASSKQGDTEAF
clone size: .; V gene: TRBV6-1; CDR3 protein: ASRYGGANEQF
clone size: once; V gene: TRBV30; CDR3 protein: AWSVKDRGPWNEQF
clone size: .; V gene: TRBV19; CDR3 protein: ASSNTGGRSYEQY
clone size: .; V gene: TRBV6-5; CDR3 protein: ASSYGTGNTEAF
clone size: few; V gene: TRBV28; CDR3 protein: ASSYRRAEAF
clone size: .; V gene: TRBV5-1; CDR3 protein: ASSPRAGGSAGELF
clone size: .; V gene: TRBV4-1; CDR3 protein: ASSQDRGSNQPQH
clone size: .; V gene: TRBV18; CDR3 protein: ASSPRSGSTGELF
clone size: .; V gene: TRBV5-6; CDR3 protein: ASSLTAQSPTGTQY
clone size: few; V gene: TRBV6-4; CDR3 protein: ASSERINEKLF
clone size: .; V gene: TRBV7-7; CDR3 protein: ASSPRAGPVYEQY